Listed here are 21 T cell receptor beta chains from one sample, sequenced in a study of post-analysis software for immune sequencing data. Researchers reported that TCR beta cDNA libraries carried unique molecular identifiers. Each CDR3 protein is one row after TCRdb ran MiXCR on the PCR reads. The table shows 150,000 or so distinct CDR3 sequences, with roughly 40% occurring only once. Sequencing was performed on blood, taken after autologous hematopoietic stem cell transplantation. All receptors come from a girl between 5 and 17 years old with multiple sclerosis.

The gene calls are TRBV20-1 and TRBJ2-7; the D is unclear. Germline assignment: CDR1 DFQATT and CDR2 SNEGSKA (reference sequence). This CDR3 comprises 11 residues. V gave up 7 bases and J gave up 10 bases, with 17 bases separating them. For the CDR3, the DNA is TGCAGTGTTCCGGTTGGGCCGCGCCAGTACTTC. Translated, it gives CSVPVGPRQYF.

This clonotype was observed a handful of times. J is TRBJ2-3 and V is TRBV6-1; weak D call: TRBD2 (6 bases). Trimming left V 8 bases short and J 4 bases short, with 13 bases between. The CDR3 covers 13 residues. The germline gives CDR1 MNHNS, CDR2 SASEGT. The CDR3 coding sequence is TGTGCCAGCGCCTCGGACTATCCAGATACGCAGTATTTT. Protein sequence: CASASDYPDTQYF.

The table lists this clonotype with a few counts. This sequence joins TRBV12-3 or TRBV12-4 and TRBJ2-1; 8 bases align to TRBD2. CDR3 length equals 13 residues. Trimming took 6 bases from V and 3 from J; bases not matched to a gene: 1. CDR3 loop: CASSGRVYNEQFF. As DNA, the CDR3 is TGTGCCAGCAGCGGGAGGGTCTACAATGAGCAGTTCTTC.

CDR3 sequence: CAISEPGLAGPDTQYF. Here the CDR3 DNA reads TGTGCCATCAGTGAACCGGGACTAGCGGGCCCAGATACGCAGTATTTT. The chain is built from TRBV10-3 and TRBJ2-3, with 12 positions matching TRBD2. The germline gives CDR1 ENHRY, CDR2 SYGVKD. Trimming took 3 bases from V and 4 from J; bases not matched to a gene: 5. The CDR3 contains 16 residues.

This clonotype appeared a few times. The chain employs TRBV20-1 and TRBJ2-5; perhaps TRBD2 as D (5 bases). The germline V and J ends were trimmed by 5 bases and 1 base, with 11 bases remaining between them. This CDR3 contains 13 residues. From germline, CDR1 is DFQATT and CDR2 SNEGSKA (reference sequence). The CDR3 loop is CSAGESGQETQYF. CDR3 bases: TGCAGTGCTGGGGAGTCGGGCCAAGAGACCCAGTACTTC.

The CDR3 DNA follows: TGTGCCAGCAGCGTAGCTACAGCGGGCCACACACACAATGAGCAGTTCTTC. It yields the protein CASSVATAGHTHNEQFF. The chain is built from TRBV9 and TRBJ2-1, with D possibly TRBD2 on 6 matching bases. Trimming removed 0 bases at V and 5 bases at J, with 18 bases between. The germline V gene has CDR1 SGDLS and CDR2 YYNGEE. The CDR3 totals 17 residues.

There are a few counts of this clonotype. V gene TRBV10-3 combines with J gene TRBJ1-6; unclear D gene. The CDR3 length is 14 residues. V lost 3 bases, J lost 7 bases, and 10 bases lay in between. Germline V gives CDR1 ENHRY, CDR2 SYGVKD. The chain's CDR3 is CAISDAGVNSPLHF. In DNA, the CDR3 is TGTGCCATCAGTGATGCGGGAGTAAATTCACCCCTCCACTTT.

This clonotype was seen a single time. The CDR3 end shows no conserved phenylalanine or tryptophan, and so a read error is likely. The V gene is TRBV29-1, the J gene TRBJ2-3, with TRBD1 matching over 7 bases. With 4 bases clipped from V and 4 bases from J, the junction kept 5 bases outside the gene matches. The CDR3 covers 13 residues. Germline V gives CDR1 SQVTM, CDR2 ANQGSEA. The CDR3 DNA sequence: TGCAGCGTTGGCAGGGGGTCATCAGATACGCAGTATTGT. Protein product: CSVGRGSSDTQYC.

The J gene is TRBJ2-1, the V gene TRBV29-1, with D possibly being TRBD1 or TRBD2 (5 bases each). The CDR3 consists of 12 residues. CDR1 and CDR2 from the germline V gene are SQVTM and ANQGSEA. The CDR3 reads CSRGVDYNEQFF. The CDR3 nucleotides are TGCAGTCGAGGGGTAGACTACAATGAGCAGTTCTTC.

The chain couples TRBV7-9 to TRBJ2-7, with D perhaps matching TRBD1 or TRBD2 (5 bases each). The germline CDR1 and CDR2 sequences are SEHNR and FQNEAQ (reference sequence). CDR3 size: 17 residues. Trimming took off 3 bases at V and 2 bases at J, with 20 bases between the two ends. CDR3 in amino acids: CASSFPTPGTFPYEQYF. The DNA of the CDR3 is TGTGCCAGCAGCTTCCCAACCCCCGGGACGTTTCCCTACGAGCAGTACTTC.

The chain uses TRBV7-9 and TRBJ1-2, with D maybe TRBD1 (6 bases). Germline CDR1 is SEHNR and CDR2 is FQNEAQ (reference sequence). The CDR3 extends over 14 amino acids. Trimming took off 6 bases at V and 8 bases at J, with 19 bases between the two ends. The CDR3 nucleotides read TGTGCCAGCAGTTCCATAGGGGGGGGTGAAGGCTACACCTTC. Its protein product is CASSSIGGGEGYTF.

The chain couples TRBV3-1 to TRBJ2-1; no reliable D call. Germline-derived CDR1 and CDR2 are LGHDT and YNNKEL (reference sequence). The ends were cut back, 4 bases at V and 3 bases at J, with 13 bases in the middle. The CDR3 has 15 residues. CDR3 DNA sequence: TGTGCCAGCAGCCCTGGTCAGCTAGTCTACAATGAGCAGTTCTTC. Protein: CASSPGQLVYNEQFF.

Only a few counts were recorded for this clonotype. The chain is built from TRBV29-1 and TRBJ2-7; the D gene is possibly TRBD1 (5 bases). The V end lost 4 bases, the J end lost 1 base, and 11 bases lay between the germline ends. The CDR3 totals 13 residues. Per germline, CDR1 SQVTM and CDR2 ANQGSEA. The CDR3 protein is CSVGQGPSYEQYF. In DNA, the CDR3 is TGCAGCGTTGGGCAGGGCCCTTCCTACGAGCAGTACTTC.

Regarding this clonotype: The junction departs from germline at one end; a sequencing error may be responsible. The J gene is TRBJ2-3, the V gene TRBV5-1, with D perhaps TRBD1 (5 bases). The CDR3 consists of 18 residues. The germline V gene encodes CDR1 SGHRS and CDR2 YFSETQ. CDR3 residues: CASRLSTWGFPSKDTQYF. The DNA for the CDR3 is TGCGCCAGCAGACTGTCGACGTGGGGCTTCCCGAGCAAAGATACGCAGTATTTT.

This sequence joins TRBV20-1 and TRBJ1-5; D possibly corresponds to TRBD1 (5 bases). This CDR3 has 15 amino acids. In germline, CDR1 is DFQATT, CDR2 SNEGSKA (reference sequence). Trimming left V 1 base short and J 2 bases short, with 12 bases between. CDR3 sequence (DNA): TGCAGTGCTAGAGCTGCCGGACAAGGCAATCAGCCCCAGCATTTT. Translation: CSARAAGQGNQPQHF.

V gene TRBV3-1 combines with J gene TRBJ2-7; 12 positions match TRBD2. V was pared by 4 bases and J by 2 bases, with 6 bases of the junction left unmatched. The CDR3 is 16 amino acids. Germline V CDR1 and CDR2: LGHDT, YNNKEL (reference sequence). Here the CDR3 reads CASSLTTSGRTYEQYF. In DNA form, the CDR3 reads TGTGCCAGCAGCCTGACGACTAGCGGGAGAACCTACGAGCAGTACTTC.

This clonotype was seen more than once but under ten times. The rearrangement links TRBV10-3 to TRBJ2-5, with TRBD1 matching 8 bases. Trimming took 4 bases from V and 2 from J; bases not matched to a gene: 0. Germline V gene data show CDR1 as ENHRY and CDR2 as SYGVKD. The CDR3 extends over 13 amino acids. CDR3 in amino acids: CAISGTGQETQYF. DNA for the CDR3: TGTGCCATCAGTGGGACAGGGCAAGAGACCCAGTACTTC.

This clonotype was seen a few times. This chain links TRBV12-3 or TRBV12-4 with TRBJ2-1; 14 positions match TRBD2. J gave up 9 bases and V 5 bases, and 3 bases lay outside the gene matches. The CDR3 is 14 amino acids. Written as DNA, the CDR3 is TGTGCCAGCAGTCCAGGGACTAGCGGGGGTGAGCAGTTCTTC. Encoded protein: CASSPGTSGGEQFF.

This clonotype was seen many times. This chain uses TRBV5-1 with TRBJ2-5; D is ambiguous. The CDR3 spans 13 residues. The V gene lost 4 bases and the J gene lost 3 bases, with 10 bases spanning the gap. Germline V lookup: CDR1 SGHRS, CDR2 YFSETQ. The CDR3 is CASSGGWEETQYF. The CDR3 DNA follows: TGCGCCAGCAGCGGCGGATGGGAAGAGACCCAGTACTTC.

This rearrangement joins TRBV4-2 to TRBJ2-5; D gene ambiguous. The CDR3 is made up of 15 amino acids. Germline CDR1 reads LGHNA; CDR2 reads YNFKEQ. Between the trimmed V and J ends, which lost 2 bases and 11 bases, there was a span of 21 bases. The CDR3 loop is CASSQRLGFEDGQYF. CDR3 bases: TGTGCCAGCAGCCAAAGGTTAGGGTTTGAGGACGGGCAGTACTTC.

The CDR3 nucleotides are TGTGCCAGCAGTCAGGGGACACCCTACAATGAGCAGTTCTTC. Amino acid sequence: CASSQGTPYNEQFF. This sequence joins TRBV27 and TRBJ2-1; the D gene is possibly TRBD1 (6 bases). V lost 5 bases, J lost 2 bases, and 10 bases lay in between. Germline V gene data show CDR1 as MNHEY and CDR2 as SMNVEV (reference sequence). This CDR3 has 14 residues.